This T cell receptor (beta chain) came from a study of technical replicates of blood from several donors. V was cut by 8 bases and J by 6 bases, with 17 bases left in between. This CDR3 spans 14 amino acids. Germline CDR1 and CDR2: MNHNS and SASEGT. This table comes from immunoSEQ multiplex PCR, and its TCRdb copy is limited to in-frame clones, with some not included. The sample yields about 70,000 clones, roughly 96% seen once. This TCR came from a human donor in good health. Sample: T cells isolated from PBMCs. The chain has TRBV6-1 and TRBJ1-5; no clear D. In DNA form, the CDR3 reads TGTGCCAGCCGCCTCGGGGATGTAAGTCAGCCCCAGCATTTT. Protein: CASRLGDVSQPQHF.